The next 4 T cell receptor beta chains were all read from a single sample in a study of T cells in Graves' hyperthyroidism and ophthalmopathy. Researchers amplified the TCR beta CDR3 regions from RNA transcripts. HTBI primers drove first-round RT-PCR of the TCR CDR3. A single record per CDR3 protein comes from TCRdb applying MiXCR to the multiplex PCR reads. Of a few hundred thousand distinct CDR3 sequences in the sample, 15% to 17% were seen once. The sample was blood. The source of these receptors is a woman under 30 with Graves' hyperthyroidism.

The table lists this clonotype with many counts. The gene calls are TRBV20-1 and TRBJ2-3, with 9 bases lining up with TRBD2. The germline V gene has CDR1 DFQATT and CDR2 SNEGSKA (reference sequence). The junction had 4 bases not matched to a gene; V was cut back by 1 base and J by 2 bases. This CDR3 is built from 15 residues. CDR3 amino acids: CSARGAGGFTDTQYF. The CDR3 DNA is TGCAGTGCTAGAGGCGCGGGGGGGTTCACAGATACGCAGTATTTT.

The sample holds many counts of this clonotype. CDR3 in amino acids: CASSSISLAGGPYNEQFF. CDR3 DNA: TGTGCCAGCAGCTCAATTTCACTAGCGGGAGGGCCCTACAATGAGCAGTTCTTC. This chain uses TRBV7-9 with TRBJ2-1, with 13 bases matching TRBD2. This CDR3 contains 18 residues. Germline assignment: CDR1 SEHNR and CDR2 FQNEAQ (reference sequence). The trim removed 4 bases at V and 2 bases at J, leaving 8 bases unmatched.

This clonotype was observed a handful of times. This chain uses TRBV5-5 with TRBJ2-1, with TRBD2 as a possible D gene (6 bases). Germline CDR1 reads SGHKS; CDR2 reads YYEKEE (reference sequence). The CDR3 spans 17 residues. The V end was cut by 2 bases, the J end by 0 bases, with 15 bases between. Written as DNA, the CDR3 is TGTGCCAGCAGCTTAAGGTTCGCGGGAAGCTCCTACAATGAGCAGTTCTTC. It encodes CASSLRFAGSSYNEQFF.

This clonotype was counted ten times or more. V is TRBV7-3 and J is TRBJ1-1; possible D gene TRBD1, 5 bases. V was trimmed by 1 base and J by 2 bases, leaving 11 bases between them. The length of the CDR3 is 15 residues. CDR1 is SGHTA, CDR2 FQGTGA, per germline. The CDR3 sequence: CASSLIRQTNTEAFF. Here the CDR3 DNA reads TGTGCCAGCAGCTTAATAAGACAGACTAACACTGAAGCTTTCTTT.